This TCR beta chain came from a study of neurological immune-mediated disorders. Study-level findings and limits: No sharing of CDR3 amino acid sequences was observed among expanded clones across subjects, suggesting private repertoires in all groups.

TCRdb reanalysed the 5' RACE reads using MiXCR and keeps one entry per CDR3 protein. The data hold 40,000 to 45,000 distinct CDR3 sequences, with 12% observed a single time. Unmatched junction bases numbered 8, after V lost 1 base and J lost 3 bases. Germline V gene data show CDR1 as DFQATT and CDR2 as SNEGSKA (reference sequence). The CDR3 loop spans 16 amino acids. This clonotype was seen at least ten times. Its antigen remains unknown. This chain joins TRBV20-1 and TRBJ2-1, with 8 bases lining up with TRBD2. This TCR was recovered from a female donor in good health. The specimen sequenced was PBMCs. The DNA of the CDR3 is TGCAGTGCTAGAGTCCCCGCGGGGGGACACTACAATGAGCAGTTCTTC. Its protein product is CSARVPAGGHYNEQFF.